Described below is a single T cell receptor (beta chain) sequence and its context. Its antigen is unidentified. Both 60 Vbeta primers and 13 Jbeta primers went into the PCR. Repertoires were generated with immunoSEQ multiplex PCR, while TCRdb's copy carries only in-frame clones and drops some. The sample shows around 180,000 clones, approximately 82% of them seen only once. This sample was taken from a study of cytomegalovirus exposure and HLA in healthy donors. Points from the study as a whole: Across all donors, roughly uniform sequencing depth was an assumption of the presence/absence analyses. A prior analysis recorded that most TCR beta V segments were productive about 87% or about 30% of the time. An analysis that came later showed most CMV-associated TCR beta chains appearing HLA-restricted.

In germline, CDR1 is SGDLS, CDR2 YYNGEE. Between the trimmed V and J ends, which lost 0 bases and 9 bases, there was a span of 16 bases. The CDR3 contains 16 residues. The rearrangement links TRBV9 to TRBJ1-6, with D tentatively TRBD1 (5 bases). The origin of this receptor is a woman under 30 in good health and CMV-seropositive. Sequenced sample: PBMCs. DNA for the CDR3: TGTGCCAGCAGCGTAGGGTCCCAGGGACTAAGTTCACCCCTCCACTTT. Amino acid sequence: CASSVGSQGLSSPLHF.